This entry is about one T cell receptor beta chain. Antigen unknown. The protocol was immunoSEQ multiplex PCR, while the TCRdb copy is restricted to in-frame clones and leaves out a portion. The repertoire holds over 50,000 clones, with 80% to 95% as singletons. This record comes from a study of OX40 agonist ivuxolimab in advanced cancers. Study-wide context: It was permissible to have had prior anti-PD-1, anti-PD-L1 or anti-CTLA-4 therapy, and around 41% had some.

Findings of the study overall: People who partly responded at 0.1-3.0 mg/kg had some of the least clonal expansion seen. At doses 0.1 to 3.0 mg/kg, CD4+ and CD8+ clones expanded.

Trimming removed 3 bases at V and 4 bases at J, with 10 bases between. The V gene's germline CDR1 is GTSNPN and CDR2 SVGIG (reference sequence). The CDR3 has 13 amino acids. The chain couples TRBV30 to TRBJ2-1; D call uncertain. This TCR was sampled from an adult with an advanced solid tumor such as melanoma, head and neck, liver or kidney cancer. This specimen consisted of CD4+ or CD8+ T cells sorted from blood, obtained in a trial of the OX40 agonist ivuxolimab. The CDR3 bases are TGTGCCTGGAGCCTTACAGCGTACAATGAGCAGTTCTTC. It translates to CAWSLTAYNEQFF.